These 9 T cell receptor beta chains were all obtained from the same sample, sequenced in a study of cytomegalovirus exposure and HLA in healthy donors. In the PCR, 60 Vbeta and 13 Jbeta primers were used. Libraries were prepared by immunoSEQ multiplex PCR; TCRdb keeps only in-frame clonotypes and omits some of them. The sample has approximately 130,000 clones. Sequencing input: PBMCs. Every receptor here comes from an older woman in good health and CMV-seronegative.

This chain links TRBV28 with TRBJ1-2; tentatively, D is TRBD1 (5 bases). Germline V gene lookup returns CDR1 MDHEN and CDR2 SYDVKM. Trimming left V 1 base short and J 4 bases short, with 13 bases between. This CDR3 comprises 15 residues. CDR3 residues: CASSLSPKTAYGYTF. Written as DNA, the CDR3 is TGTGCCAGCAGTTTATCCCCAAAGACAGCCTATGGCTACACCTTC.

The chain employs TRBV6-5 and TRBJ2-3, with a possible D match to TRBD1 (6 bases). Per the germline V gene, CDR1 is MNHEY and CDR2 is SVGAGI. The CDR3 spans 16 residues. V dropped 2 bases and J dropped 0 bases, with 12 bases sitting between them. The DNA of the CDR3 is TGTGCCAGCAGTTACACGTCAGGGGCGAGCACAGATACGCAGTATTTT. The encoded protein is CASSYTSGASTDTQYF.

This chain connects TRBV28 to TRBJ2-7, with D possibly TRBD1 on 6 matching bases. From germline, CDR1 is MDHEN and CDR2 SYDVKM. The V end lost 5 bases, the J end lost 1 base, and 9 bases lay between the germline ends. The CDR3 covers 13 residues. The CDR3 region has the DNA TGTGCCAGCAGTCGGGACACTTCCTACGAGCAGTACTTC. Amino acid sequence: CASSRDTSYEQYF.

The gene calls are TRBV7-8 and TRBJ1-1; the match to TRBD1 covers 7 bases. Germline V gene lookup returns CDR1 SGHVS and CDR2 FQNEAQ. The CDR3 sequence is 13 residues long. Unmatched junction bases numbered 0, after V lost 4 bases and J lost 1 base. The CDR3 region has the DNA TGTGCCAGCAGCTGGGACAGGAACACTGAAGCTTTCTTT. It specifies CASSWDRNTEAFF. Based on the CDR3 plus reference TRBV7-8 and TRBJ1-1, the full variable domain is GAGVSQSPRYKVAKRGQDVALRCDPISGHVSLFWYQQALGQGPEFLTYFQNEAQLDKSGLPSDRFFAERPEGSVSTLKIQRTQQEDSAVYLCASSWDRNTEAFFGQGTRLTVV.

This sequence joins TRBV4-2 and TRBJ2-3; unclear D gene. This CDR3 is 16 amino acids long. Germline CDR1 is LGHNA and CDR2 is YNFKEQ. The V and J ends lost 0 bases and 0 bases respectively, with 10 bases between them. The CDR3: CASSQEAAPSTDTQYF. The CDR3 DNA follows: TGTGCCAGCAGCCAAGAGGCTGCACCTAGCACAGATACGCAGTATTTT.

The V call is TRBV27, the J call TRBJ2-1; 8 nucleotides match TRBD1. CDR3 length: 16 amino acids. With V trimmed by 6 bases and J by 6 bases, 13 bases remained unmatched. Germline V gene data show CDR1 as MNHEY and CDR2 as SMNVEV (reference sequence). The DNA of the CDR3 is TGTGCCAGCAGCGGAACCACAGGGGGTGTGGGCAATGAGCAGTTCTTC. Translating gives CASSGTTGGVGNEQFF.

The chain joins TRBV27 to TRBJ2-7; 8 bases are a match to TRBD2. V trimming: 0 bases; J trimming: 1 base; junction bases outside the gene matches: 2. This CDR3 contains 15 residues. Germline assignment: CDR1 MNHEY and CDR2 SMNVEV (reference sequence). The CDR3 bases are TGTGCCAGCAGTTTATCAGGCGGGAGGTCCTACGAGCAGTACTTC. Translation: CASSLSGGRSYEQYF.

The DNA of the CDR3 is TGTGCCAGCAGTGAAAGGGCAGGGAATGATGAAGCTTTCTTT. The encoded protein is CASSERAGNDEAFF. The chain joins TRBV2 to TRBJ1-1, with D perhaps matching TRBD1 (5 bases). V was pared by 2 bases and J by 7 bases, with 14 bases between. The CDR3 is made up of 14 amino acids. The germline V gene encodes CDR1 SNHLY and CDR2 FYNNEI.

The chain is built from TRBV10-3 and TRBJ2-1; D possibly corresponds to TRBD2 (6 bases). Trimming stripped 10 bases from V and 1 base from J, with 17 bases between. Germline V gene data show CDR1 as ENHRY and CDR2 as SYGVKD. The CDR3 sequence is 15 residues long. CDR3 loop: CATRGGNNSYNEQFF. The CDR3 DNA follows: TGTGCCACCAGAGGCGGGAATAATTCCTACAATGAGCAGTTCTTC.